This T cell receptor (beta chain) appears in the sequencing data of a study of T cell changes during pregnancy in multiple sclerosis. The CDR3 runs to 16 residues. Per the germline V gene, CDR1 is MNHEY and CDR2 is SMNVEV (reference sequence). The J segment lost 0 bases and the V segment lost 5 bases, leaving 7 bases of the junction unmatched. Libraries were prepared by immunoSEQ multiplex PCR; TCRdb keeps only in-frame clonotypes and omits some of them. Here the sample spans around 35,000 clones, nearly 95% being singletons. This TCR was sampled from a female donor in good health, enrolled as a control in a pregnancy study. The V gene is TRBV27, the J gene TRBJ2-4; 7 bases match TRBD1. The sample consisted of CD4+ T cells from peripheral blood mononuclear cells, taken in the third trimester of pregnancy. CDR3 nucleotide sequence: TGTGCCAGCAGTCCGCGACAGGGTTTAGCCAAAAACATTCAGTACTTC. Its translation: CASSPRQGLAKNIQYF.